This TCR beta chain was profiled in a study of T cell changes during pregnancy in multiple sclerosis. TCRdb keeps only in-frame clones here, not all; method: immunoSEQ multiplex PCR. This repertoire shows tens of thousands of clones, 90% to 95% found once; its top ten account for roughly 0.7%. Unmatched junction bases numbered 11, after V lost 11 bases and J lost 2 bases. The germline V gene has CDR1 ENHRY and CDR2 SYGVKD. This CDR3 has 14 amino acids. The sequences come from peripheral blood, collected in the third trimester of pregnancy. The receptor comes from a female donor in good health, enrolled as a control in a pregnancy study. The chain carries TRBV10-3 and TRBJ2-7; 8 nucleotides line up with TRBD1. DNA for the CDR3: TGTGCCGCCGCGGCAGGGGGCATCGCCTACGAGCAGTACTTC. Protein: CAAAAGGIAYEQYF.